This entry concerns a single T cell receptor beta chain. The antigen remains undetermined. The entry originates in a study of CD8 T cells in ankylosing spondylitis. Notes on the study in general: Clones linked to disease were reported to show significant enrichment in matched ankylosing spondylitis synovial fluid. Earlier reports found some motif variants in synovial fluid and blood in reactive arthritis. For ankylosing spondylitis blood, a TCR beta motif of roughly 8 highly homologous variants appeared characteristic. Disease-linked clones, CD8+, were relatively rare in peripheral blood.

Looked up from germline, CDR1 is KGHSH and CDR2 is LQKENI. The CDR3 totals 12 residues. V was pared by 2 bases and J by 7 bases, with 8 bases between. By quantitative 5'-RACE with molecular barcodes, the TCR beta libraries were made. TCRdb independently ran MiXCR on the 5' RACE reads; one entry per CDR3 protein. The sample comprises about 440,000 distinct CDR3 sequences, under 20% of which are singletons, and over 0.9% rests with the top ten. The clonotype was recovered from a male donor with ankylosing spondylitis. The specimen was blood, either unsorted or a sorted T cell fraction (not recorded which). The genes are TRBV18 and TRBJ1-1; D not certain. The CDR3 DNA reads TGTGCCAGCTCACCAGTAGGAGGTGAAGCTTTCTTT. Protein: CASSPVGGEAFF.